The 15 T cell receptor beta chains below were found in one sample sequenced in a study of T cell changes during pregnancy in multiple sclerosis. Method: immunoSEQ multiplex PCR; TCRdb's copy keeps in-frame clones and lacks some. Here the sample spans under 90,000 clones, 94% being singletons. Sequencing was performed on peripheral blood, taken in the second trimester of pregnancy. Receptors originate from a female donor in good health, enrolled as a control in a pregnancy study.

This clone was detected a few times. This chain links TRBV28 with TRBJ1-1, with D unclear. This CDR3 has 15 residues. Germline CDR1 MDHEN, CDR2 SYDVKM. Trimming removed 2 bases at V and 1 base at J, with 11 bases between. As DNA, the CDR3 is TGTGCCAGCAGTTTAGAGTCCCCCGCGAACACTGAAGCTTTCTTT. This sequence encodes CASSLESPANTEAFF.

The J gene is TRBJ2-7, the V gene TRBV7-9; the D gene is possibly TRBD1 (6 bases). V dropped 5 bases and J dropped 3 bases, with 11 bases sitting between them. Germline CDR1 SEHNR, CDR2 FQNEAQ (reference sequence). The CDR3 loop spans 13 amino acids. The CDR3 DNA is TGTGCCAGCAGCGCTCAACAGGGCTACGAGCAGTACTTC. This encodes CASSAQQGYEQYF. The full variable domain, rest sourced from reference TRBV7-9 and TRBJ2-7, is DTGVSQNPRHKITKRGQNVTFRCDPISEHNRLYWYRQTLGQGPEFLTYFQNEAQLEKSRLLSDRFSAERPKGSFSTLEIQRTEQGDSAMYLCASSAQQGYEQYFGPGTRLTVT.

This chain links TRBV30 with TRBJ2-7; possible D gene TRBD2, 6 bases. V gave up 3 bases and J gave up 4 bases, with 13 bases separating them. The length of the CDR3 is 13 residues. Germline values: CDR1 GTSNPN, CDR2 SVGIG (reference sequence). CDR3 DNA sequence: TGTGCCTGGAGCGACGGGGACTGGTACGAGCAGTACTTC. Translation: CAWSDGDWYEQYF.

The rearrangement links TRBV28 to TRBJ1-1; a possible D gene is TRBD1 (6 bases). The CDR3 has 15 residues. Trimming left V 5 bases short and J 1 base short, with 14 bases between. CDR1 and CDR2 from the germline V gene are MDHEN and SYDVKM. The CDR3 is CASSPYRAANTEAFF. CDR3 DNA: TGTGCCAGCAGTCCCTACAGGGCCGCGAACACTGAAGCTTTCTTT. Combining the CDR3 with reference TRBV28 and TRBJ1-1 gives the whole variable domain DVKVTQSSRYLVKRTGEKVFLECVQDMDHENMFWYRQDPGLGLRLIYFSYDVKMKEKGDIPEGYSVSREKKERFSLILESASTNQTSMYLCASSPYRAANTEAFFGQGTRLTVV.

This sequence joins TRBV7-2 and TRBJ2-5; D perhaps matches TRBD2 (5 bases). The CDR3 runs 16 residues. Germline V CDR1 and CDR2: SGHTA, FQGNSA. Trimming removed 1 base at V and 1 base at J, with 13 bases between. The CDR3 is CASSLVPSQLQETQYF. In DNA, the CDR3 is TGTGCCAGCAGCTTAGTGCCTAGCCAACTCCAAGAGACCCAGTACTTC.

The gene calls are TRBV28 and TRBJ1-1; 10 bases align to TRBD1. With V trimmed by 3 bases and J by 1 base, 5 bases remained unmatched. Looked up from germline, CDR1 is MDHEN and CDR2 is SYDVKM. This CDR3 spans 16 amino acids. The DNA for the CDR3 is TGTGCCAGCAGTTTTGACAGGGGGCGGGGGAACACTGAAGCTTTCTTT. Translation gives CASSFDRGRGNTEAFF.

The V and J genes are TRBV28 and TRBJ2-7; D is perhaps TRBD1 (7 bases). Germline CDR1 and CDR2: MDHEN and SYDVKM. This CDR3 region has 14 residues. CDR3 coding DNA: TGTGCGCTCGGAGGGACAGAGCGACTCTACGAGCAGTACTTC. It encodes CALGGTERLYEQYF. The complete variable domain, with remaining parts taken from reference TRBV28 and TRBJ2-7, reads DVKVTQSSRYLVKRTGEKVFLECVQDMDHENMFWYRQDPGLGLRLIYFSYDVKMKEKGDIPEGYSVSREKKERFSLILESASTNQTSMYLCALGGTERLYEQYFGPGTRLTVT.

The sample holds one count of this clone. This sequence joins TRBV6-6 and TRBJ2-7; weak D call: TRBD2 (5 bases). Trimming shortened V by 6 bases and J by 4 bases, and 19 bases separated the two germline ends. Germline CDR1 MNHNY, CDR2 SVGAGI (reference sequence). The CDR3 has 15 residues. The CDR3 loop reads CASSPSPEVPYEQYF. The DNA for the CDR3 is TGTGCCAGCAGCCCCTCGCCGGAGGTCCCTTACGAGCAGTACTTC.

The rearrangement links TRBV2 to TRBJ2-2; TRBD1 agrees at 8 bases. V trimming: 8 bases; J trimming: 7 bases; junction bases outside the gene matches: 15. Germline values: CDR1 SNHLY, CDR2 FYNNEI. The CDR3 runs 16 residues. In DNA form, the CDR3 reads TGTGCCAGCGACAAGAAAGCAGGGGGCGCCGACGGGGAGCTGTTTTTT. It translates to CASDKKAGGADGELFF.

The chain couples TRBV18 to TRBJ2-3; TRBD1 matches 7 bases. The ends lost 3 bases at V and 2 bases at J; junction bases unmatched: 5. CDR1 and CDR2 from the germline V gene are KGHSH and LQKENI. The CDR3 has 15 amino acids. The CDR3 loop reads CASSPFGQDTDTQYF. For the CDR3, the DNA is TGTGCCAGCTCACCTTTTGGACAGGACACAGATACGCAGTATTTT.

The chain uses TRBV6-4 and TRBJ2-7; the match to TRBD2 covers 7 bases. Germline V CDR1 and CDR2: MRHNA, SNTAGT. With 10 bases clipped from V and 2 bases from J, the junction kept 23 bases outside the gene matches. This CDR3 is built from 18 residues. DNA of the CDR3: TGTGCCACCTCGAGTGACAGAGGGGTGGCGGGAGTCACCTACGAGCAGTACTTC. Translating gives CATSSDRGVAGVTYEQYF.

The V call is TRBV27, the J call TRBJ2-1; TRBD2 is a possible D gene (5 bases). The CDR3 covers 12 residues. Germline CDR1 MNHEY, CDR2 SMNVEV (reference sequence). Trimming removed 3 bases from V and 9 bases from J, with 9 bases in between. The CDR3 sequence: CASSLPSREQFF. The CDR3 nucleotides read TGTGCCAGCAGTTTGCCTAGCCGTGAGCAGTTCTTC.

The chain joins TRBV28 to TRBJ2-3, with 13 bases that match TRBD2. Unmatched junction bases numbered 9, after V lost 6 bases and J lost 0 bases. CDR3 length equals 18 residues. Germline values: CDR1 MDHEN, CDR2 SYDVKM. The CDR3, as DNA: TGTGCCAGCAGCGGACTAGCGGGAGTGTTCCGTAGCACAGATACGCAGTATTTT. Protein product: CASSGLAGVFRSTDTQYF.

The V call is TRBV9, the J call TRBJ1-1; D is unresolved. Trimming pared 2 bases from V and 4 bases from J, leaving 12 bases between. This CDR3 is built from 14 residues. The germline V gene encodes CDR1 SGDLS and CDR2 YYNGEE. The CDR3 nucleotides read TGTGCCAGCAGCGTGGGATCTGGAGGCACTGAAGCTTTCTTT. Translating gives CASSVGSGGTEAFF. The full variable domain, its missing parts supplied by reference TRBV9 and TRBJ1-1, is DSGVTQTPKHLITATGQRVTLRCSPRSGDLSVYWYQQSLDQGLQFLIQYYNGEERAKGNILERFSAQQFPDLHSELNLSSLELGDSALYFCASSVGSGGTEAFFGQGTRLTVV.

CDR3 DNA: TGTGCCACCAGCAGAGATCGGGGAAAAAGCACAGATACGCAGTATTTT. Translated: CATSRDRGKSTDTQYF. The rearrangement links TRBV15 to TRBJ2-3, with D tentatively TRBD2 (5 bases). CDR1 is LNHNV and CDR2 is YYDKDF in the germline V gene (reference sequence). Trimming cost V 0 bases and J 0 bases, with 10 bases left between them. CDR3 length equals 16 residues.